This T cell receptor (beta chain) was observed in a study of shared clonotypes between healthy human individuals. The overall study: The donor pool was made up of two women and a few men aged 18 to 49. Study conclusions and caveats: An expected dependence of interdonor clonotype sharing on sequencing depth was noted.

An assay was performed, and its level was deep. Assay used: immunoSEQ multiplex PCR; TCRdb lists only in-frame clones, some missing. The sample yields fewer than 600,000 clones, 75% to 80% seen once. The CDR3 covers 14 residues. Germline V gives CDR1 GTSNPN, CDR2 SVGIG (reference sequence). V dropped 1 base and J dropped 2 bases, with 9 bases sitting between them. About this clone itself: Its antigen is unidentified.

Adults of Caucasian background living in Nashville, Tennessee made up all donors. The receptor was derived from a woman aged 40-49 years in good health. Some clones in this sample may be carry-over from other donors' samples. Sample: PBMCs. The chain combines TRBV30 with TRBJ1-5; possible D gene TRBD1, 5 bases. CDR3 coding DNA: TGTGCCTGGAGTGGAGGGGCGGGCAATCAGCCCCAGCATTTT. It is translated as CAWSGGAGNQPQHF.